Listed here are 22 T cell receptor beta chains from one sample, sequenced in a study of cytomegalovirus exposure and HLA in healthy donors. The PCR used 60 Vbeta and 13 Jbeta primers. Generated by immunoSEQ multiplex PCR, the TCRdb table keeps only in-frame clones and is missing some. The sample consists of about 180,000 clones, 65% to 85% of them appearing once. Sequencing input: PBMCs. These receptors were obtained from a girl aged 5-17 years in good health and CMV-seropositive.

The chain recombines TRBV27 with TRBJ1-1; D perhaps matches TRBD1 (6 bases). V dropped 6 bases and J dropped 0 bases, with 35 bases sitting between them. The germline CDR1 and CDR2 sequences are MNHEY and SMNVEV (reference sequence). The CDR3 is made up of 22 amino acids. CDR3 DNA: TGTGCCAGCAGCCAGAGGGGAGCCCTATGGACAGTCAGCGCCCTCATGAACACTGAAGCTTTCTTT. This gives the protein CASSQRGALWTVSALMNTEAFF.

The CDR3 nucleotides are TGTGCCAGCAGCGTATCAGGGGATTCCTACGAGCAGTACTTC. Amino acids: CASSVSGDSYEQYF. This chain links TRBV6-5 with TRBJ2-7; perhaps TRBD1 as D (6 bases). The ends were cut back, 6 bases at V and 1 base at J, with 13 bases in the middle. Germline V CDR1 and CDR2: MNHEY, SVGAGI. The CDR3 is 14 amino acids.

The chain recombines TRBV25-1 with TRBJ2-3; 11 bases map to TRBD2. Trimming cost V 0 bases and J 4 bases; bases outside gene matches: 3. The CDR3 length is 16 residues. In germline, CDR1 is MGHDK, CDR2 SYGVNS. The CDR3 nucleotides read TGTGCCAGCAGTGAATATAGCGGGAGGGCAGCAGATACGCAGTATTTT. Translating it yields CASSEYSGRAADTQYF.

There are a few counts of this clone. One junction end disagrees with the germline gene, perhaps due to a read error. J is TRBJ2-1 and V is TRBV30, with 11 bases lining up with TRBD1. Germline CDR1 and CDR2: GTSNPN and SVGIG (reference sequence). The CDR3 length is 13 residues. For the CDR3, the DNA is TGTGCCTGGCCTAGGACAGGGGGCGCGGGGAGGCTCTTC. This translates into CAWPRTGGAGRLF.

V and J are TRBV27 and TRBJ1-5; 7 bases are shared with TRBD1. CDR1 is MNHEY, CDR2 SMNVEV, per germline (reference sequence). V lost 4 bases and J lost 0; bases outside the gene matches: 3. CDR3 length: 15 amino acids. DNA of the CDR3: TGTGCCAGCAGTTCCGGGACAGTTAGCAATCAGCCCCAGCATTTT. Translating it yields CASSSGTVSNQPQHF.

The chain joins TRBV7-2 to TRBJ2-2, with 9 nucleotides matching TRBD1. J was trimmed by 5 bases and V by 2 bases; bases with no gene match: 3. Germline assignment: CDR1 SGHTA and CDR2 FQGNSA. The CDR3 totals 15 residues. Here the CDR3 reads CASSLSGTGTGELFF. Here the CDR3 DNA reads TGTGCCAGCAGCTTAAGCGGGACAGGGACCGGGGAGCTGTTTTTT. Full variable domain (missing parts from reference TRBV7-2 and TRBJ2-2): GAGVSQSPSNKVTEKGKDVELRCDPISGHTALYWYRQSLGQGLEFLIYFQGNSAPDKSGLPSDRFSAERTGGSVSTLTIQRTQQEDSAVYLCASSLSGTGTGELFFGEGSRLTVL.

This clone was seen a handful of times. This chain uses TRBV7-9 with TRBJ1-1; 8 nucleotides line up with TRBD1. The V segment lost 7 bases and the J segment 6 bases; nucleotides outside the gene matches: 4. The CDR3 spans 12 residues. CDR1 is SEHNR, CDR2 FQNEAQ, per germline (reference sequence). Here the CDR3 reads CASTADRAEAFF. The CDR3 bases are TGTGCCAGCACCGCGGACAGGGCTGAAGCTTTCTTT.

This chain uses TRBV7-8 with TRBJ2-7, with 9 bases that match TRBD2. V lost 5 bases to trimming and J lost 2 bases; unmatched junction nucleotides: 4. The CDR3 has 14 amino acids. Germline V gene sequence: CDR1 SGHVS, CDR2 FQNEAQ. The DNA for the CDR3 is TGTGCCAGCAGCCCAACTAGCGGGCCCTACGAGCAGTACTTC. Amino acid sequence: CASSPTSGPYEQYF.

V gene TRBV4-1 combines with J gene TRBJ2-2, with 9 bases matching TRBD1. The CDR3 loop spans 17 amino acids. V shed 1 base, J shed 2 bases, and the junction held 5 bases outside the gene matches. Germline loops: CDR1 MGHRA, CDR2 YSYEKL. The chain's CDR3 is CASSQVPGQGNTGELFF. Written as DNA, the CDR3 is TGCGCCAGCAGCCAAGTGCCGGGACAGGGTAACACCGGGGAGCTGTTTTTT.

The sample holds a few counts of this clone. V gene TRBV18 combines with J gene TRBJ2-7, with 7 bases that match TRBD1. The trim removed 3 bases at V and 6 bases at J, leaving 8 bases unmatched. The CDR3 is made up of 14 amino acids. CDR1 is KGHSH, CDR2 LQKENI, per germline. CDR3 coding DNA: TGTGCCAGCTCACCGACAGGGACCGGGACCGAGCAGTACTTC. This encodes CASSPTGTGTEQYF.

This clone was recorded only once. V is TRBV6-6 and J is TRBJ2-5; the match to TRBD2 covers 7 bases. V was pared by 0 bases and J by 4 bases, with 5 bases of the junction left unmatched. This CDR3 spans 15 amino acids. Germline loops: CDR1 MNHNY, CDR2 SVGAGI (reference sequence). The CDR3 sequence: CASSYSSGNGETQYF. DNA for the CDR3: TGTGCCAGCAGTTACTCGAGCGGGAACGGAGAGACCCAGTACTTC.

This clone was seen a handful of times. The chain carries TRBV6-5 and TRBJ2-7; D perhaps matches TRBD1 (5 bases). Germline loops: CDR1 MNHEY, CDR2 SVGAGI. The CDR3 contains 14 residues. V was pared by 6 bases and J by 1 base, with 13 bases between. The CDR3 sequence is CASREPGQSYEQYF. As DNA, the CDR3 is TGTGCCAGCAGAGAACCAGGACAATCCTACGAGCAGTACTTC.

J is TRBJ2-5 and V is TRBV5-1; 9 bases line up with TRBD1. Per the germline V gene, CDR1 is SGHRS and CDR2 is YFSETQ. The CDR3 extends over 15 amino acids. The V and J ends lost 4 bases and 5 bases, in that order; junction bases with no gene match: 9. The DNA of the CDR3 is TGCGCCAGCAGCCCCACCGGGACAGGGCGGGAGACCCAGTACTTC. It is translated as CASSPTGTGRETQYF.

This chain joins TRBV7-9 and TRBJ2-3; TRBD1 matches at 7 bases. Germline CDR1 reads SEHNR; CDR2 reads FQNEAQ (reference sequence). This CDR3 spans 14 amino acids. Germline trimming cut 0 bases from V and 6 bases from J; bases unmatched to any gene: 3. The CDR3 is CASSLARGGDTQYF. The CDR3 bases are TGTGCCAGCAGCTTAGCGAGAGGGGGCGATACGCAGTATTTT.

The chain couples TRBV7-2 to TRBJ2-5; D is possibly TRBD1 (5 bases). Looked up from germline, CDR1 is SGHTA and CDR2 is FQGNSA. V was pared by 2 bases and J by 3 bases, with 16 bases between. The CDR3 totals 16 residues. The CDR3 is CASSLRRGRPKETQYF. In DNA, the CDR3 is TGTGCCAGCAGCTTACGAAGGGGCAGGCCAAAAGAGACCCAGTACTTC.

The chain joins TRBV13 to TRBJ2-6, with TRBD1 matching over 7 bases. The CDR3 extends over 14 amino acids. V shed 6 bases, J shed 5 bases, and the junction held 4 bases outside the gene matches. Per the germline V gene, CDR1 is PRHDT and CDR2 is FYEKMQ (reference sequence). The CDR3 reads CASRRQGRANVLTF. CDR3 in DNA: TGTGCCAGCAGACGACAGGGTAGGGCCAACGTCCTGACTTTC.

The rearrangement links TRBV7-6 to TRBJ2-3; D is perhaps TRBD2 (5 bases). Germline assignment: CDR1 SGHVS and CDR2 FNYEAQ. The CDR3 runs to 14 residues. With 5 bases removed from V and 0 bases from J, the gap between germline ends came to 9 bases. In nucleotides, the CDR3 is TGTGCCAGCAGCCTTAGCGCGAGCACAGATACGCAGTATTTT. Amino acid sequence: CASSLSASTDTQYF. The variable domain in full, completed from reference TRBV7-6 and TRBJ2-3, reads GAGVSQSPRYKVTKRGQDVALRCDPISGHVSLYWYRQALGQGPEFLTYFNYEAQQDKSGLPNDRFSAERPEGSISTLTIQRTEQRDSAMYRCASSLSASTDTQYFGPGTRLTVL.

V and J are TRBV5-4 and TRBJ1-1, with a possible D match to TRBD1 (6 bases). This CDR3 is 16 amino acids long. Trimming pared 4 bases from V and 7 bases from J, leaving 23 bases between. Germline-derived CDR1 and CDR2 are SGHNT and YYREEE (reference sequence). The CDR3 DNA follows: TGTGCCAGCAGCGACCTACAGGGAATCCGGGTGGTTGAAGCTTTCTTT. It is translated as CASSDLQGIRVVEAFF.

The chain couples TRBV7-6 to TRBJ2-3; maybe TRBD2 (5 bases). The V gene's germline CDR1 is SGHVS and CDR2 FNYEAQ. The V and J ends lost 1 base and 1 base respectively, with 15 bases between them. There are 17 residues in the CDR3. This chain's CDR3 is CASSLDPPRAGTDTQYF. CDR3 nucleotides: TGTGCCAGCAGCTTAGACCCCCCGCGAGCGGGCACAGATACGCAGTATTTT.

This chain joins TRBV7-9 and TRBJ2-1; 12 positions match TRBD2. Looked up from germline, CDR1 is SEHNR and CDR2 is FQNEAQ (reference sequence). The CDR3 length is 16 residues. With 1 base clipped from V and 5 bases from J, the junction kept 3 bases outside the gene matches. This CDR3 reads CASSLVGLAGNNEQFF. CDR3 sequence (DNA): TGTGCCAGCAGCTTAGTCGGACTAGCGGGAAACAATGAGCAGTTCTTC.

The DNA of the CDR3 is TGTGCCAGCTCACCGTGGGACAGGGATGAAAAACTGTTTTTT. Translation: CASSPWDRDEKLFF. The chain has TRBV18 and TRBJ1-4; the match to TRBD1 covers 9 bases. The ends lost 3 bases at V and 6 bases at J; junction bases unmatched: 2. Germline assignment: CDR1 KGHSH and CDR2 LQKENI. The CDR3 loop spans 14 amino acids.

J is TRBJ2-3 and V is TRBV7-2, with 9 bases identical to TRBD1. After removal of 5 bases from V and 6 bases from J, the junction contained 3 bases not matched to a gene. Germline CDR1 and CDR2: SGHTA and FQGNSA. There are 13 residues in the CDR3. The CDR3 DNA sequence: TGTGCCAGCAGCCGGGACAGGGCGGATACGCAGTATTTT. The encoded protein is CASSRDRADTQYF.